The 27 T cell receptor beta chains below all came from one sample that was sequenced in a study of cytomegalovirus exposure and HLA in healthy donors. The study ran its PCR with 60 Vbeta and 13 Jbeta primers. The protocol was immunoSEQ multiplex PCR, while the TCRdb copy is restricted to in-frame clones and leaves out a portion. This repertoire shows about 130,000 clones, 75% to 90% found once; its top ten account for 1%. The sequencing sample was made of PBMCs. These receptors originate from a man aged 40-50 years in good health and CMV-seronegative.

The chain joins TRBV20-1 to TRBJ2-3; D gene uncertain. Germline CDR1 and CDR2: DFQATT and SNEGSKA (reference sequence). The CDR3 totals 11 residues. Trimming shortened V by 6 bases and J by 4 bases, and 8 bases separated the two germline ends. The CDR3 protein is CSAESSDTQYF. The CDR3 bases are TGCAGTGCCGAGAGCTCAGATACGCAGTATTTT.

This rearrangement joins TRBV6-1 to TRBJ1-1; D is unresolved. The germline V and J ends were trimmed by 8 bases and 4 bases, with 17 bases remaining between them. The germline V gene has CDR1 MNHNS and CDR2 SASEGT. This CDR3 contains 14 residues. For the CDR3, the DNA is TGTGCCAGCTGCAGCGCCGCGGGAGGCACTGAAGCTTTCTTT. Protein product: CASCSAAGGTEAFF.

The chain is built from TRBV30 and TRBJ1-2; the match to TRBD1 covers 7 bases. The CDR3 loop spans 15 amino acids. The J segment lost 3 bases and the V segment lost 3 bases, leaving 10 bases of the junction unmatched. Germline-derived CDR1 and CDR2 are GTSNPN and SVGIG (reference sequence). CDR3: CAWRLLTGPDYGYTF. The CDR3 nucleotides read TGTGCCTGGAGACTTCTGACAGGGCCGGACTATGGCTACACCTTC.

This clone was counted between two and nine times. The V call is TRBV5-6, the J call TRBJ1-5; the match to TRBD1 covers 7 bases. Germline-derived CDR1 and CDR2 are SGHDT and YYEEEE. J lost 2 bases, V lost 3 bases, and 5 bases had no gene match. The length of the CDR3 is 15 residues. CDR3 in DNA: TGTGCCAGCAGCTGGGGGGACAGCCGCAATCAGCCCCAGCATTTT. This gives the protein CASSWGDSRNQPQHF. Full variable domain (remainder filled in from reference TRBV5-6 and TRBJ1-5): DAGVTQSPTHLIKTRGQQVTLRCSPKSGHDTVSWYQQALGQGPQFIFQYYEEEERQRGNFPDRFSGHQFPNYSSELNVNALLLGDSALYLCASSWGDSRNQPQHFGDGTRLSIL.

The gene calls are TRBV7-8 and TRBJ1-2; the match to TRBD1 covers 8 bases. The length of the CDR3 is 14 residues. With V trimmed by 1 base and J by 4 bases, 2 bases remained unmatched. Germline CDR1 and CDR2: SGHVS and FQNEAQ. The DNA for the CDR3 is TGTGCCAGCAGCTTAGGGACAGGGCCCTATGGCTACACCTTC. Its translation is CASSLGTGPYGYTF.

V usage is TRBV9 and J usage is TRBJ2-3; 15 positions agree with TRBD2. In germline, CDR1 is SGDLS, CDR2 YYNGEE. This CDR3 has 15 residues. Trimming took 3 bases from V and 6 from J; bases not matched to a gene: 2. CDR3 region: CASSDGTSGRDTQYF. The CDR3 nucleotides read TGTGCCAGCAGCGACGGGACTAGCGGGAGGGATACGCAGTATTTT. The full variable domain, rest sourced from reference TRBV9 and TRBJ2-3, is DSGVTQTPKHLITATGQRVTLRCSPRSGDLSVYWYQQSLDQGLQFLIQYYNGEERAKGNILERFSAQQFPDLHSELNLSSLELGDSALYFCASSDGTSGRDTQYFGPGTRLTVL.

V gene TRBV6-1 combines with J gene TRBJ1-5; 10 bases map to TRBD1. Germline values: CDR1 MNHNS, CDR2 SASEGT. The J segment lost 5 bases and the V segment lost 7 bases, leaving 5 bases of the junction unmatched. CDR3 length equals 14 residues. This CDR3 reads CASNHGTGDQPQHF. The CDR3 nucleotides are TGTGCCAGCAACCATGGGACAGGGGATCAGCCCCAGCATTTT.

This clone was picked up one time. This chain uses TRBV27 with TRBJ1-5; D is uncertain. The CDR3 sequence is 14 residues long. The V end lost 3 bases, the J end lost 0 bases, and 6 bases lay between the germline ends. Germline V gives CDR1 MNHEY, CDR2 SMNVEV (reference sequence). The CDR3, as DNA: TGTGCCAGCAGTTTCAGTTTTAGCAATCAGCCCCAGCATTTT. It is translated as CASSFSFSNQPQHF.

The chain couples TRBV11-2 to TRBJ1-4; 9 bases map to TRBD1. The CDR3 length is 15 residues. The ends lost 1 base at V and 15 bases at J; junction bases unmatched: 12. Germline V gene data show CDR1 as SGHAT and CDR2 as FQNNGV. The CDR3, as DNA: TGTGCCAGCAGCTTAGGGAACAGGGGGCCAAGTTCAATGTTTTTT. It translates to CASSLGNRGPSSMFF.

V and J are TRBV7-6 and TRBJ1-5; 7 nucleotides match TRBD1. Germline V CDR1 and CDR2: SGHVS, FNYEAQ. The length of the CDR3 is 15 residues. Trimming at V came to 5 bases and at J to 7 bases, leaving 11 bases not matched to a gene. The CDR3 loop reads CASSRQGSRGQPQHF. DNA for the CDR3: TGTGCCAGCAGCCGACAGGGCTCCCGAGGACAGCCCCAGCATTTT.

The rearrangement uses TRBV29-1 and TRBJ2-7, with D maybe TRBD1 (5 bases). V lost 3 bases and J lost 5, with 17 bases in between. This CDR3 is built from 14 residues. CDR1 and CDR2 from the germline V gene are SQVTM and ANQGSEA. The CDR3 protein is CSVDKAGMAHEQYF. Written as DNA, the CDR3 is TGCAGCGTTGATAAGGCAGGGATGGCACACGAGCAGTACTTC.

This clone is a singleton in its sample. The chain joins TRBV10-3 to TRBJ2-6, with D possibly matching TRBD2 (6 bases). Germline-derived CDR1 and CDR2 are ENHRY and SYGVKD. Trimming took 3 bases from V and 0 from J, leaving 12 bases between them. The CDR3 consists of 17 residues. The CDR3 protein is CAISEDGGNSGANVLTF. CDR3 nucleotides: TGTGCCATCAGTGAAGACGGGGGAAACTCTGGGGCCAACGTCCTGACTTTC.

The rearrangement links TRBV6-5 to TRBJ1-5; no clear D gene. This CDR3 has 15 amino acids. Trimming left V 5 bases short and J 2 bases short, with 13 bases between. Germline CDR1 and CDR2: MNHEY and SVGAGI. As DNA, the CDR3 is TGTGCCAGCAGTACCCCCCCCACGGGCAATCAGCCCCAGCATTTT. Translating gives CASSTPPTGNQPQHF.

This chain uses TRBV6-5 with TRBJ2-7; 11 bases map to TRBD1. V lost 5 bases, J lost 6 bases, and 9 bases stayed unmatched. Germline values: CDR1 MNHEY, CDR2 SVGAGI. The CDR3 is 15 residues long. CDR3 DNA sequence: TGTGCCAGCAGTCGAGCCGGGACAGGGGGTGTCGAGCAGTACTTC. It encodes CASSRAGTGGVEQYF.

The V call is TRBV5-1, the J call TRBJ2-3, with D possibly being TRBD2 (6 bases). Germline loops: CDR1 SGHRS, CDR2 YFSETQ. The CDR3 is 14 residues long. Trimming took 1 base from V and 5 from J, leaving 11 bases between them. Here the CDR3 reads CASSLPGDQDTQYF. In DNA form, the CDR3 reads TGCGCCAGCAGCTTGCCGGGGGACCAAGATACGCAGTATTTT.

The chain links TRBV5-4 to TRBJ1-4; 11 bases map to TRBD1. The CDR3 has 17 amino acids. J was trimmed by 3 bases and V by 4 bases; bases with no gene match: 8. The V gene's germline CDR1 is SGHNT and CDR2 YYREEE (reference sequence). CDR3 amino acids: CASSVGQGALANEKLFF. The CDR3 coding sequence is TGTGCCAGCAGCGTTGGACAGGGGGCTTTGGCTAATGAAAAACTGTTTTTT.

The J gene is TRBJ1-4, the V gene TRBV27; D may be TRBD1 (6 bases). The germline V gene has CDR1 MNHEY and CDR2 SMNVEV (reference sequence). The CDR3 consists of 17 residues. The V end lost 0 bases, the J end lost 4 bases, and 15 bases lay between the germline ends. The CDR3 sequence: CASSLSFRGYSNEKLFF. In nucleotides, the CDR3 is TGTGCCAGCAGTTTATCGTTCAGGGGCTACAGTAATGAAAAACTGTTTTTT.

This clone was counted only a few times. This sequence joins TRBV6-1 and TRBJ1-1, with TRBD1 identical over 9 bases. Germline CDR1 MNHNS, CDR2 SASEGT. The CDR3 sequence is 15 residues long. After removal of 4 bases from V and 2 bases from J, the junction contained 5 bases not matched to a gene. The CDR3 here is CASSVRDRENTEAFF. For the CDR3, the DNA is TGTGCCAGCAGTGTCCGGGACAGGGAAAACACTGAAGCTTTCTTT.

V is TRBV28 and J is TRBJ2-4; D might be TRBD1 (5 bases). This CDR3 region has 14 residues. The V end was cut by 5 bases, the J end by 0 bases, with 8 bases between. The germline V gene encodes CDR1 MDHEN and CDR2 SYDVKM. This CDR3 is CASSPTVAKNIQYF. The CDR3 DNA reads TGTGCCAGCAGTCCGACAGTAGCCAAAAACATTCAGTACTTC. Drawing the rest from reference TRBV28 and TRBJ2-4, the complete variable domain is DVKVTQSSRYLVKRTGEKVFLECVQDMDHENMFWYRQDPGLGLRLIYFSYDVKMKEKGDIPEGYSVSREKKERFSLILESASTNQTSMYLCASSPTVAKNIQYFGAGTRLSVL.

V is TRBV11-2 and J is TRBJ2-5; 9 bases are a match to TRBD2. Germline trimming cut 2 bases from V and 2 bases from J; bases unmatched to any gene: 9. CDR1 SGHAT and CDR2 FQNNGV come from the germline V gene. The CDR3 sequence is 17 residues long. Here the CDR3 reads CASSLKRLAGTQETQYF. For the CDR3, the DNA is TGTGCCAGCAGCTTAAAAAGGCTAGCGGGGACACAAGAGACCCAGTACTTC.

The J gene is TRBJ1-5, the V gene TRBV19; 7 bases map to TRBD1. This CDR3 contains 15 residues. Looked up from germline, CDR1 is LNHDA and CDR2 is SQIVND (reference sequence). V lost 11 bases to trimming and J lost 4 bases; unmatched junction nucleotides: 14. CDR3 nucleotide sequence: TGTGCCTCATTAGGGACAGCTGCACGGAATCAGCCCCAGCATTTT. Protein sequence: CASLGTAARNQPQHF.

The chain combines TRBV7-6 with TRBJ2-7; maybe TRBD1 (6 bases). This CDR3 has 14 residues. CDR1 is SGHVS, CDR2 FNYEAQ, per germline. Between the trimmed V and J ends, which lost 3 bases and 4 bases, there was a span of 13 bases. The CDR3 reads CASSLRQVGYEQYF. The CDR3 bases are TGTGCCAGCAGCTTGCGACAGGTCGGTTACGAGCAGTACTTC.

The chain links TRBV7-9 to TRBJ2-7; possibly TRBD2 for D (5 bases). Germline CDR1 and CDR2: SEHNR and FQNEAQ (reference sequence). The CDR3 runs to 13 residues. V lost 3 bases to trimming and J lost 4 bases, with 10 bases between them. The CDR3 loop reads CASSFELAYEQYF. The CDR3 nucleotides read TGTGCCAGCAGCTTTGAGCTAGCATACGAGCAGTACTTC.

The genes are TRBV10-2 and TRBJ2-7; 11 bases agree with TRBD2. V lost 6 bases and J lost 6; bases outside the gene matches: 7. Germline lookup yields CDR1 WSHSY and CDR2 SAAADI. There are 14 residues in the CDR3. The CDR3 region has the DNA TGCGCCAGCAGCATTAGCGGGGGGGCTCTCGAGCAGTACTTC. Its protein product is CASSISGGALEQYF.

The chain uses TRBV7-3 and TRBJ2-5, with D tentatively TRBD1 (5 bases). Per the germline V gene, CDR1 is SGHTA and CDR2 is FQGTGA. The CDR3 runs 13 residues. V was clipped by 5 bases and J by 4 bases, with 11 bases between them. For the CDR3, the DNA is TGTGCCAGCAGCAGGGGTCAGTTAGAGACCCAGTACTTC. It specifies CASSRGQLETQYF.

This clone was observed a single time. The rearrangement joins TRBV7-3 to TRBJ2-3; TRBD2 agrees at 10 bases. Germline values: CDR1 SGHTA, CDR2 FQGTGA. CDR3 length equals 24 residues. With V trimmed by 1 base and J by 0 bases, 25 bases remained unmatched. CDR3 nucleotide sequence: TGTGCCAGCAGCTTAATTCTAGTCTTGTCTTGGCTAGCGGGAGTATTGTGCAGCACAGATACGCAGTATTTT. Protein product: CASSLILVLSWLAGVLCSTDTQYF.

The rearrangement links TRBV29-1 to TRBJ1-1, with 9 bases identical to TRBD1. J was trimmed by 3 bases and V by 4 bases; bases with no gene match: 9. Germline-derived CDR1 and CDR2 are SQVTM and ANQGSEA. The CDR3 loop spans 15 amino acids. In DNA, the CDR3 is TGCAGCGTTGCGGTTACAGGGGGCACGTACACTGAAGCTTTCTTT. This encodes CSVAVTGGTYTEAFF.